The source of this T cell receptor (beta chain) is a study of coeliac disease (dated by TCRdb to the early 2020s). About the study as a whole: Each coeliac patient was placed into one of three groups: newly diagnosed active disease, refractory coeliac disease type I, or disease controlled by a gluten-free diet. Small intestinal lymphocyte fractions from coeliac and non-coeliac patients were analysed in the study using next-generation sequencing of rearranged TRB and TRG CDR3 regions. Because high-resolution HLA typing was not available, biased TRBV7-2 usage was examined as a proof of principle. Samples from some 26 subjects were successfully TRB sequenced, and these included more than 20 paired samples of bulk unsorted intraepithelial and lamina propria cells. The full study included 30 patients: some 22 with serologically confirmed coeliac disease and 8 controls with non-small intestinal disorders. The study was aimed at characterising TR repertoires of small intestinal T cells in active, refractory type I and gluten-free-diet-treated coeliac disease.

The library was generated by the immunoSEQ multiplex PCR assay. Using reverse primers that targeted J gene segments together with forward primers that targeted V gene segments, the TR loci were amplified in a multiplexed PCR. The Illumina HiSeq System was used to sequence the amplified CDR3 regions. For the original study's pipeline: A nearest-neighbour algorithm merged closely related reads to remove PCR and sequencing errors and collapse data into unique sequences. Repertoires were summarised by clonality and by T cell density, defined as TR molecules per amount of genomic DNA input. CDR3 amino acid sequences present in at least 80% of unsorted samples were defined as public TRs, and these public TRs were then tested for differential abundance between coeliac and control samples. Each lamina propria sample was queried against a list of a few hundred published gliadin-specific TRB sequences. Disease-group differences in clonality and density were tested with Kruskal-Wallis tests followed by Dunn post-tests. TCRdb stores this immuneACCESS table with in-frame sequences only. Part of the clones is absent; in the studies checked, under half of the shortfall reflects unresolved V genes, and no reason is known for the rest. V, J and clone size are those of that table, while D and trimming were read from the DNA. The sample includes several thousand clones, with approximately 66% observed a single time. About 6.7% of the sample is held by the ten biggest clonotypes.

Comments on this clone: Its antigen is not yet known. No clone much larger than this one lies a single base away; base qualities are absent.

The CDR3 sequence holds 11 residues, the cysteine and phenylalanine included. Just CDR3 DNA is preserved here, 33 bases in frame from base 1. The germline V gene (reference sequence) supplies CDR1 DFQATT and CDR2 SNEGSKA. Trimming accounts for 7 bases at V and 4 bases at J, while the number of junction bases matched to no gene is 1. Aliquots of about half a million cells were frozen in DMSO/FBS in liquid nitrogen, and one aliquot per fraction was used for sequencing. Every one of the 30 patients in the study had endoscopy and a small intestinal biopsy. To release lamina propria cells, the biopsy tissue left over after intraepithelial cell isolation was digested with collagenase. The Qiagen DNeasy blood extraction kit was used to extract genomic DNA from the frozen unsorted cell fractions. What the authors observed across the whole study: Separating intraepithelial cells from lamina propria cells did not give high-purity fractions, so cross-contamination between the two compartments may have occurred. In the authors' view, the approach was unsuitable for unbiased detection of gliadin-specific T cells, since gliadin-specific T cells are scarce and rarely shared between patients. For the most part, TRB repertoires were private, with most amino acid sequences found in only one sample, and V-gene usage showed no significant difference across disease groups. Compared with controls, active coeliac intraepithelial and lamina propria samples had TRB and TRG repertoires of lower clonality, which suggests that diverse T cells were recruited. Published gliadin-specific TRB sequences appeared in about 55% of the 18 coeliac lamina propria samples but only 1 of 6 controls.

This sequence uses TRBV20-1 and TRBJ1-2; TRBD1 agrees with 9 junctional bases. The receptor's source is a man aged 50-59 years with active celiac disease. Input material: lamina propria lymphocytes from the gut. In the paper's terms, the cell subset or site label means: lamina propria cell (LPC) fraction of small intestinal biopsy. The DNA is TGCAGTGGGGGACAGGGCTATGGCTACACCTTC. Its protein product is CSGGQGYGYTF.